What follows are 31 T cell receptor beta chains derived from one specimen sequenced in a study of beta chain features in type 1 diabetes (dated by TCRdb to the late 2010s). Overall study outcomes, separate from this receptor: A moderate but significant shortening of TCRB CDR3 length was observed in type 1 diabetes patients in all four CD4+ subsets.

To prepare the library, the immunoSEQ multiplex PCR assay was applied. The entire amount of isolated RNA was reverse transcribed using the High Capacity cDNA Reverse Transcription Kit, so the sequenced TCRB transcripts were expressed ones. TCRdb holds this immuneACCESS table with in-frame rearrangements only. Some clones are missing; in checked studies, unresolved V genes explain under half, and the rest has no known cause. The sample table records 250,000 to 300,000 clones; around an eighth of these occur just once. Of the sample, 0.017% falls within the top ten clones. Antigen specificity for these receptors is unknown. The sequenced sample was naive CD4+ T cells from blood. The sample's cell subset or site label is to be understood as: true naive CD4+ T cells. These receptor sequences come from a man between 25 and 39 years old with type 1 diabetes.

This clone was counted only a few times. The rearrangement joins TRBV7-2 to TRBJ2-7, with D uncertain. Germline V gives CDR1 SGHTA, CDR2 FQGNSA. The CDR3 sequence is 14 residues long. Trimming took 1 base from V and 6 from J, leaving 13 bases between them. CDR3 amino acids: CASSLGRGSIEQYF. CDR3 coding DNA: TGTGCCAGCAGCTTAGGGAGAGGTAGTATCGAGCAGTACTTC.

This clone was seen a few times. The chain links TRBV5-4 to TRBJ2-7; 7 bases are a match to TRBD2. CDR1 is SGHNT and CDR2 is YYREEE in the germline V gene (reference sequence). The CDR3 sequence is 15 residues long. J gave up 2 bases and V 1 base, and 6 bases lay outside the gene matches. The CDR3 region is CASSLLVGGPYEQYF. The CDR3 bases are TGTGCCAGCAGCTTGTTGGTGGGAGGGCCCTACGAGCAGTACTTC.

The chain joins TRBV5-1 to TRBJ1-1; 8 nucleotides line up with TRBD1. With 3 bases clipped from V and 6 bases from J, the junction kept 7 bases outside the gene matches. This CDR3 contains 14 residues. Germline loops: CDR1 SGHRS, CDR2 YFSETQ. The CDR3 sequence is CASSWGVRGPEAFF. DNA of the CDR3: TGCGCCAGCAGCTGGGGGGTCAGGGGGCCTGAAGCTTTCTTT.

This rearrangement joins TRBV5-1 to TRBJ2-3; D gene ambiguous. The germline gives CDR1 SGHRS, CDR2 YFSETQ. The CDR3 is made up of 14 amino acids. The germline V and J ends were trimmed by 4 bases and 4 bases, with 13 bases remaining between them. CDR3 nucleotide sequence: TGCGCCAGCAGCGAACAGTTGCCCCCAGATACGCAGTATTTT. It yields the protein CASSEQLPPDTQYF.

Regarding this clone: The junction shows a germline mismatch at one end, possibly a read error. The CDR3 bases are TGCGCCAGCAACTTGGGGGACAGCCCGTTATGGTATGAGCAGTTCTTC. Its protein product is CASNLGDSPLWYEQFF. The rearrangement links TRBV5-1 to TRBJ2-1, with 7 bases lining up with TRBD1. The germline V gene has CDR1 SGHRS and CDR2 YFSETQ. This CDR3 has 16 amino acids.

The table lists this clone with a few counts. The V gene is TRBV7-9, the J gene TRBJ1-2; tentative D call: TRBD1 (6 bases). CDR3 length: 12 amino acids. The germline V gene has CDR1 SEHNR and CDR2 FQNEAQ (reference sequence). The V and J ends lost 10 bases and 5 bases respectively, with 14 bases between them. This chain's CDR3 is CATKPGDYGYTF. The CDR3 bases are TGTGCCACCAAGCCAGGGGATTATGGCTACACCTTC.

This clone was observed a handful of times. This chain joins TRBV7-2 and TRBJ2-7; possibly TRBD2 for D (5 bases). The CDR3 is 14 residues long. V was cut by 5 bases and J by 5 bases, with 16 bases left in between. CDR1 is SGHTA, CDR2 FQGNSA, per germline. In nucleotides, the CDR3 is TGTGCCAGCAGCCCCCAAGGGAGATCCCACGAGCAGTACTTC. It yields the protein CASSPQGRSHEQYF.

The chain couples TRBV28 to TRBJ1-2; TRBD1 might be the D (6 bases). The V end lost 5 bases, the J end lost 5 bases, and 12 bases lay between the germline ends. In germline, CDR1 is MDHEN, CDR2 SYDVKM. The CDR3 length is 13 residues. The CDR3 reads CASSPQGSYGYTF. CDR3 in DNA: TGTGCCAGCAGTCCCCAGGGGTCGTATGGCTACACCTTC.

The chain carries TRBV28 and TRBJ2-2, with D perhaps TRBD2 (5 bases). CDR1 MDHEN and CDR2 SYDVKM come from the germline V gene. This CDR3 has 16 amino acids. Trimming removed 9 bases at V and 5 bases at J, with 22 bases between. The CDR3 loop reads CASSFEGIVGTGELFF. In nucleotides, the CDR3 is TGTGCCAGTAGCTTCGAGGGAATAGTAGGGACCGGGGAGCTGTTTTTT.

J is TRBJ1-5 and V is TRBV6-1; a weak D match, TRBD1 (6 bases). The germline V gene has CDR1 MNHNS and CDR2 SASEGT. V gave up 5 bases and J gave up 4 bases, with 12 bases separating them. This CDR3 is built from 14 residues. The CDR3 region has the DNA TGTGCCAGCAGTTTCCTACAGGGAAATCAGCCCCAGCATTTT. It specifies CASSFLQGNQPQHF.

This clone was counted only a few times. The V and J genes are TRBV18 and TRBJ2-7; TRBD2 matches at 7 bases. This CDR3 has 15 amino acids. V gave up 2 bases and J gave up 3 bases; unmatched junction bases: 7. Germline V gives CDR1 KGHSH, CDR2 LQKENI. CDR3 region: CASSPGRGGSYEQYF. In nucleotides, the CDR3 is TGTGCCAGCTCACCAGGTCGTGGCGGGAGCTACGAGCAGTACTTC.

The chain uses TRBV15 and TRBJ2-5; no reliable D call. Germline values: CDR1 LNHNV, CDR2 YYDKDF (reference sequence). This CDR3 spans 14 amino acids. Trimming cost V 0 bases and J 5 bases, with 10 bases left between them. Here the CDR3 reads CATSRDSVLETQYF. CDR3 bases: TGTGCCACCAGCAGAGATTCTGTCTTGGAGACCCAGTACTTC.

The rearrangement joins TRBV7-6 to TRBJ2-1; 9 bases are shared with TRBD2. Germline CDR1 SGHVS, CDR2 FNYEAQ. Trimming cost V 1 base and J 8 bases; bases outside gene matches: 6. CDR3 length equals 15 residues. This CDR3 is CASSLEVAGGYEQFF. CDR3 nucleotides: TGTGCCAGCAGCTTAGAAGTGGCGGGAGGGTATGAGCAGTTCTTC.

This clone showed up just a few times. This chain uses TRBV29-1 with TRBJ1-2; the D is unclear. The CDR3 sequence is 11 residues long. With 3 bases removed from V and 8 bases from J, the gap between germline ends came to 10 bases. Germline CDR1 and CDR2: SQVTM and ANQGSEA. The DNA for the CDR3 is TGCAGCGTTGACCGGGAGCTAGGCTACACCTTC. Translation: CSVDRELGYTF.

The chain carries TRBV19 and TRBJ2-3; D is possibly TRBD2 (5 bases). The germline V and J ends were trimmed by 0 bases and 6 bases, with 7 bases remaining between them. The germline V gene has CDR1 LNHDA and CDR2 SQIVND (reference sequence). CDR3 length: 13 amino acids. CDR3: CASSIDRGDTQYF. The CDR3 nucleotides read TGTGCCAGTAGTATAGATCGAGGGGATACGCAGTATTTT.

The V and J genes are TRBV18 and TRBJ1-2; D is undetermined. Trimming stripped 2 bases from V and 8 bases from J, with 12 bases between. CDR1 and CDR2 (germline): KGHSH, LQKENI. CDR3 length: 13 residues. CDR3 in amino acids: CASSPSQEDGYTF. Written as DNA, the CDR3 is TGTGCCAGCTCACCATCCCAGGAAGACGGCTACACCTTC.

This clone showed up just a few times. The DNA is omitted, as the CDR3 cannot be located on it reliably, and the CDR3 follows TCRdb's listing. The V gene is TRBV28, the J gene TRBJ2-5; the table's D call, TRBD2, has no DNA check behind it. The length of the CDR3 is 13 amino acids, counting both ends. Germline V gene data show CDR1 as MDHEN and CDR2 as SYDVKM. This chain's CDR3 is CASSTSGERTQYF.

This clone was counted between two and nine times. The chain joins TRBV7-2 to TRBJ2-1; D gene ambiguous. Germline V gene data show CDR1 as SGHTA and CDR2 as FQGNSA. The CDR3 length is 14 residues. Trimming stripped 0 bases from V and 8 bases from J, with 11 bases between. CDR3 sequence: CASSLALGGDEQFF. In DNA, the CDR3 is TGTGCCAGCAGCTTAGCCCTAGGCGGAGATGAGCAGTTCTTC. Full variable domain (outside the CDR3, taken from reference TRBV7-2 and TRBJ2-1): GAGVSQSPSNKVTEKGKDVELRCDPISGHTALYWYRQSLGQGLEFLIYFQGNSAPDKSGLPSDRFSAERTGGSVSTLTIQRTQQEDSAVYLCASSLALGGDEQFFGPGTRLTVL.

The chain uses TRBV6-5 and TRBJ2-7, with 7 bases aligning to TRBD2. V shed 3 bases and J 6 bases; nucleotides not matched to a gene: 11. CDR1 is MNHEY and CDR2 is SVGAGI in the germline V gene. This CDR3 region has 15 residues. The DNA for the CDR3 is TGTGCCAGCAGTTATTCGCGGCAGGGAGGGAGCGAGCAGTACTTC. Its translation: CASSYSRQGGSEQYF.

The table lists this clone with a few counts. The rearrangement joins TRBV5-4 to TRBJ1-1; D remains ambiguous. The V gene lost 0 bases and the J gene lost 1 base, with 4 bases spanning the gap. There are 13 residues in the CDR3. Germline loops: CDR1 SGHNT, CDR2 YYREEE (reference sequence). CDR3 region: CASSLAENTEAFF. The CDR3 DNA follows: TGTGCCAGCAGCTTGGCAGAGAACACTGAAGCTTTCTTT.

The chain combines TRBV10-3 with TRBJ2-3; tentative D call: TRBD2 (6 bases). Germline lookup yields CDR1 ENHRY and CDR2 SYGVKD. Trimming left V 3 bases short and J 5 bases short, with 18 bases between. This CDR3 has 16 amino acids. The DNA of the CDR3 is TGTGCCATCAGTGACTACGGCGGGACTGTTAAAGATACGCAGTATTTT. It encodes CAISDYGGTVKDTQYF.

V and J are TRBV5-1 and TRBJ2-5, with 7 bases lining up with TRBD1. This CDR3 spans 15 amino acids. V was pared by 4 bases and J by 1 base, with 7 bases of the junction left unmatched. Germline CDR1 and CDR2: SGHRS and YFSETQ. CDR3 amino acids: CASSQQQGIQETQYF. CDR3 in DNA: TGCGCCAGCAGCCAACAACAGGGGATCCAAGAGACCCAGTACTTC.

The rearrangement joins TRBV5-1 to TRBJ2-7; 7 positions agree with TRBD1. Germline V CDR1 and CDR2: SGHRS, YFSETQ. This CDR3 comprises 15 residues. The junction had 8 bases not matched to a gene; V was cut back by 3 bases and J by 2 bases. The CDR3 region is CASSSNAGTAYEQYF. For the CDR3, the DNA is TGCGCCAGCAGCTCAAACGCCGGGACAGCCTACGAGCAGTACTTC.

This chain links TRBV20-1 with TRBJ1-2; the D is unclear. Germline V gene data show CDR1 as DFQATT and CDR2 as SNEGSKA (reference sequence). The V gene lost 3 bases and the J gene lost 8 bases, with 7 bases spanning the gap. The CDR3 covers 10 residues. The CDR3 spells CSARATGYTF. The CDR3 DNA sequence: TGCAGTGCTAGGGCCACAGGCTACACCTTC.

DNA for the CDR3: TGTGCCAGCAGTTCTACCTCTCAAGAGCAGTACTTC. Residues: CASSSTSQEQYF. V gene TRBV28 combines with J gene TRBJ2-7; D not certain. Germline values: CDR1 MDHEN, CDR2 SYDVKM. The CDR3 loop spans 12 amino acids. The V end was cut by 4 bases, the J end by 7 bases, with 11 bases between.

This clone was detected only a few times. CDR3 protein: CASSPRIGQETQYF. CDR3 sequence (DNA): TGTGCCAGCTCACCACGTATCGGCCAAGAGACCCAGTACTTC. This sequence joins TRBV18 and TRBJ2-5; D gene ambiguous. The V end lost 1 base, the J end lost 1 base, and 7 bases lay between the germline ends. The germline CDR1 and CDR2 sequences are KGHSH and LQKENI. The CDR3 has 14 amino acids.

The V and J genes are TRBV14 and TRBJ2-7; 7 bases align to TRBD1. The CDR3 runs 14 residues. CDR1 and CDR2 (germline): SGHDN, FVKESK. The V segment lost 4 bases and the J segment 3 bases; nucleotides outside the gene matches: 6. CDR3 nucleotide sequence: TGTGCCAGCAGCCCACGGACAGGAGGCTACGAGCAGTACTTC. It yields the protein CASSPRTGGYEQYF.

This clone was seen a handful of times. The chain carries TRBV4-2 and TRBJ2-7, with D unresolved. The V end lost 0 bases, the J end lost 3 bases, and 15 bases lay between the germline ends. The germline V gene has CDR1 LGHNA and CDR2 YNFKEQ. The CDR3 covers 16 residues. The CDR3 coding sequence is TGTGCCAGCAGCCAAGAGAATCTAGTAGTTCTCTACGAGCAGTACTTC. This encodes CASSQENLVVLYEQYF.

In its sample, this clone was seen a few times. J is TRBJ2-3 and V is TRBV5-6, with D unresolved. This CDR3 region has 14 residues. CDR1 SGHDT and CDR2 YYEEEE come from the germline V gene. Trimming shortened V by 1 base and J by 2 bases, and 8 bases separated the two germline ends. The CDR3 DNA sequence: TGTGCCAGCAGCTTGTTCGGTGTCACAGATACGCAGTATTTT. This translates into CASSLFGVTDTQYF.

The CDR3 reads CASRSASPRSEQFF. The CDR3 coding sequence is TGTGCCAGCAGGTCGGCCTCGCCTCGGAGTGAGCAGTTCTTC. The chain employs TRBV7-2 and TRBJ2-1; no reliable D call. This CDR3 is built from 14 residues. The V and J ends lost 6 bases and 9 bases respectively, with 18 bases between them. Per germline, CDR1 SGHTA and CDR2 FQGNSA.

This clone showed up just a few times. J is TRBJ1-4 and V is TRBV7-2; D is ambiguous. CDR1 and CDR2 from the germline V gene are SGHTA and FQGNSA. The CDR3 has 14 amino acids. The V end was cut by 1 base, the J end by 5 bases, with 8 bases between. CDR3 sequence: CASSLDRHNEKLFF. In DNA form, the CDR3 reads TGTGCCAGCAGCTTAGACAGACACAATGAAAAACTGTTTTTT.